These T cell receptor beta chains were read from a single sample in a study of cytomegalovirus exposure and HLA in healthy donors. Method: immunoSEQ multiplex PCR; TCRdb's copy keeps in-frame clones and lacks some. The sample contains 90,000 to 150,000 clones, about 74% of which appear only once. Sample: PBMCs. Source of these receptors: a female donor in good health and CMV-seronegative. Each CDR3 is given with its conserved first and last residue. D genes are given only for firm matches. Size is omitted from some rows. Given values are once, few, many or a class for expanded clones.

>14|-|-|TRBV11-2|TRBJ2-7
TGTGCCAGCAGCTTAGCCCGGGAATGGGACGAGCAGTACTTC
CASSLAREWDEQYF
>12|-|TRBD2|TRBV29-1|TRBJ2-5
TGCAGCGGAATGGGACTACAAGAGACCCAGTACTTC
CSGMGLQETQYF
>15|-|-|TRBV6-6|TRBJ2-6
TGTGCCAGCAGTTACTCGAGGGCCGGGGCCAACGTCCTGACTTTC
CASSYSRAGANVLTF
>13|-|-|TRBV18|TRBJ2-5
TGTGCCAGCTCACCGAGTCCCAAAGAGACCCAGTACTTC
CASSPSPKETQYF
>16|few|TRBD2|TRBV6-1|TRBJ2-5
TGTGCCAGCAGTGAACTGTCGGGACTAGCGGAAGAGACCCAGTACTTC
CASSELSGLAEETQYF
>14|-|-|TRBV19|TRBJ1-2
TGTGCCAGTACACAAACAGGACCGGACTATGGCTACACCTTC
CASTQTGPDYGYTF
>14|-|TRBD2|TRBV7-2|TRBJ2-7
TGTGCCAGCAGCTTACAACTAGCGGGGGGGGAGCAGTACTTC
CASSLQLAGGEQYF
>16|-|TRBD1|TRBV9|TRBJ1-1
TGTGCCAGCAGCGTTCAAGGGACAGCACTGAACACTGAAGCTTTCTTT
CASSVQGTALNTEAFF
>15|medium-sized|TRBD2|TRBV6-4|TRBJ2-3
TGTGCCAGCAGTGAAGCGGGGGGGGGCACAGATACGCAGTATTTT
CASSEAGGGTDTQYF
>14|-|-|TRBV12-5|TRBJ2-2
TGTGCTAGTGGAACCCCAGGGGTCTCCGGGGAGCTGTTTTTT
CASGTPGVSGELFF
>17|once|TRBD1|TRBV12-5|TRBJ1-6
TGTGCTAGTGGTTTGTTTCCAGGGGGCAGTGGAGATTCACCCCTCCACTTT
CASGLFPGGSGDSPLHF
>14|-|-|TRBV5-1|TRBJ2-1
TGCGCCAGCAGCTTGGACAGGCAGTACAATGAGCAGTTCTTC
CASSLDRQYNEQFF
>17|-|TRBD2|TRBV10-2|TRBJ2-3
TGCGCCAGCAGTGAGTCTGGGGCGGGGGGGCCATGGGATACGCAGTATTTT
CASSESGAGGPWDTQYF
>15|-|-|TRBV4-1|TRBJ2-7
TGCGCCAGCAGCCAAGAGAAACTTACGGCCTACGAGCAGTACTTC
CASSQEKLTAYEQYF
>16|-|TRBD2|TRBV7-6|TRBJ2-1
TGTGCCAGCAGCTTAGGGTTGAGCGGGACCTACAATGAGCAGTTCTTC
CASSLGLSGTYNEQFF
>15|-|TRBD1|TRBV11-1|TRBJ2-7
TGTGCCAGCAGCTTAGTTTCAGGGGGCGGCGGCGAGCAGTACTTC
CASSLVSGGGGEQYF
>16|-|-|TRBV6-5|TRBJ2-7
TGTGCCAGCAGTTACTCGATTCCGGGGTTTTCCTACGAGCAGTACTTC
CASSYSIPGFSYEQYF
>14|-|-|TRBV7-9|TRBJ2-5
TGTGCCAGCAGCTTAGTTGTAGTACAAGAGACCCAGTACTTC
CASSLVVVQETQYF
>16|-|TRBD2|TRBV7-2|TRBJ2-3
TGTGCCAGCAGCTGGAGCGGGGGAGCTAGCACAGATACGCAGTATTTT
CASSWSGGASTDTQYF
>15|-|-|TRBV27|TRBJ2-7
TGTGCCAGCAGTTTTACAGGAAAGAGCTCCTACGAGCAGTACTTC
CASSFTGKSSYEQYF
>14|-|-|TRBV18|TRBJ2-3
TGTGCCAGCTCACCAACACAGGGCACAGATACGCAGTATTTT
CASSPTQGTDTQYF
>15|-|TRBD1|TRBV4-1|TRBJ1-1
TGCGCCAGCAGCCAAGCGGGGACAGGGAACACTGAAGCTTTCTTT
CASSQAGTGNTEAFF
>13|-|-|TRBV30|TRBJ2-5
TGTGCCTGGAGTCAACAGGTGCAGAAGACCCAGTACTTC
CAWSQQVQKTQYF
>16|-|-|TRBV21-1|TRBJ1-2
TGTGCCAGCAGCAAAAGCTTGACATTATCCCCCTATGGCTACACCTTC
CASSKSLTLSPYGYTF
>14|-|TRBD1|TRBV2|TRBJ1-1
TGTGCCAGCAGGGTGGGACAGGGGAGCACTGAAGCTTTCTTT
CASRVGQGSTEAFF
>15|-|TRBD1|TRBV7-8|TRBJ2-1
TGTGCCAGCAGCTTATTGGGACAGACCTACAATGAGCAGTTCTTC
CASSLLGQTYNEQFF
>16|-|TRBD2|TRBV12-5|TRBJ2-5
TGTGCTAGTGGTTTAGGGCTAGCGGGGATGTCGGAGACCCAGTACTTC
CASGLGLAGMSETQYF
>15|-|-|TRBV5-1|TRBJ1-6
TGCGCCAGCAGCTCTGAGGGCAGGGGTAATTCACCCCTCCACTTT
CASSSEGRGNSPLHF
>16|-|-|TRBV30|TRBJ2-3
TGTGCCTGGAGTGGCGGGTCGGGGGGCAGCACAGATACGCAGTATTTT
CAWSGGSGGSTDTQYF
>12|-|-|TRBV7-8|TRBJ1-1
TGTGCCAGCAGCTTTTTTGCGTCCGAAGCTTTCTTT
CASSFFASEAFF
>18|-|-|TRBV9|TRBJ2-5
TGTGCCAGCAGCGTAGGGGGTCCATCGGGACAACGACAAGAGACCCAGTACTTC
CASSVGGPSGQRQETQYF
>10|-|-|TRBV2|TRBJ2-7
TGTGCCAGCATTGGTAACGAGCAGTACTTC
CASIGNEQYF
>13|-|-|TRBV18|TRBJ2-7
TGTGCCAGCTCACCAGAGCTGGACCAAGGGGAGTACTTC
CASSPELDQGEYF
>14|-|TRBD1|TRBV4-2|TRBJ2-2
TGTGCCAGCAGCCAGGGACAGTTAACCGGGGAGCTGTTTTTT
CASSQGQLTGELFF
>18|once|TRBD1|TRBV9|TRBJ1-1
TGTGCCAGCAGCGTAAATGGACAGGGGGTGCAGGGGAACACTGAAGCTTTCTTT
CASSVNGQGVQGNTEAFF
>14|-|TRBD1|TRBV7-9|TRBJ1-1
TGTGCCAGCAGCTCTCAGGGGGCGCGTTTTGAAGCTTTCTTT
CASSSQGARFEAFF
>14|-|-|TRBV7-2|TRBJ1-1
TGTGCCAGCAGCCCCGGAAGGGGGAACACTGAAGCTTTCTTT
CASSPGRGNTEAFF
>15|-|-|TRBV7-9|TRBJ2-1
TGTGCCAGCAGACATCCCGGGATAATGAATGATGAGCAGTTCTTC
CASRHPGIMNDEQFF
>14|-|-|TRBV6-5|TRBJ1-1
TGTGCCAGCTCGGTCCTTAATCGGGTTACTGAAGCTTTCTTT
CASSVLNRVTEAFF
>11|-|-|TRBV10-1|TRBJ1-2
TGCGCCAGCACCGAGGTGTGTGGCTACACCTTC
CASTEVCGYTF
>13|-|-|TRBV10-2|TRBJ2-7
TGCGCCAGCAGTGATGGGGCCGTCTACGAGCAGTACTTC
CASSDGAVYEQYF
>14|once|TRBD1|TRBV9|TRBJ1-5
TGTGCCAGCAGCCCGACAGGGTCAAATCAGCCCCAGCATTTT
CASSPTGSNQPQHF
>15|-|-|TRBV6-5|TRBJ2-7
TGTGCCAGCAGTTACTCGGTATGGCAGGGTGCCGAGCAGTACTTC
CASSYSVWQGAEQYF
>17|-|-|TRBV11-2|TRBJ2-1
TGTGCCAGCAGCTTAGTTCTTGAGGGAAGTTCCTACAATGAGCAGTTCTTC
CASSLVLEGSSYNEQFF
>16|-|TRBD1|TRBV6-1|TRBJ2-3
TGTGCCAGCAGTGAAGCGCGACTTCAGGGGGCAGATACGCAGTATTTT
CASSEARLQGADTQYF
>12|-|-|TRBV2|TRBJ2-2
TGTGCCAGCAGTTCAGGCTCCGGGGAGCTGTTTTTT
CASSSGSGELFF
>17|-|TRBD2|TRBV7-2|TRBJ2-1
TGTGCCAGCAGTTCACCAGTAGCGGGGAGACACTACAATGAGCAGTTCTTC
CASSSPVAGRHYNEQFF
>16|few|TRBD2|TRBV5-6|TRBJ2-1
TGTGCCAGCAGCCTGCACCCCTCTAGCGGGTACAATGAGCAGTTCTTC
CASSLHPSSGYNEQFF
>18|-|-|TRBV4-1|TRBJ2-2
TGCGCCAGCAGCCCCTCGACCCCCGGGACACAGAACACCGGGGAGCTGTTTTTT
CASSPSTPGTQNTGELFF
>13|-|-|TRBV11-2|TRBJ2-1
TGTGCCAGCAGCGCCTGGCGGGGCTATGAGCAGTTCTTC
CASSAWRGYEQFF
>14|once|-|TRBV7-8|TRBJ1-1
TGTGCCAGCAGCTTGCCCGGAGAGAGCGCTGAAGCTTTCTTT
CASSLPGESAEAFF
>15|once|-|TRBV19|TRBJ1-4
TGTGCCAGTAGTGTGACGGGGGTGACGGCTGAAAAACTGTTTTTT
CASSVTGVTAEKLFF
>14|-|TRBD1|TRBV11-3|TRBJ1-6
TGTGCCACCCCTGACAGGGGAGGAAATTCACCCCTCCACTTT
CATPDRGGNSPLHF
>15|-|-|TRBV12-2|TRBJ1-3
TGTGCAAGTCGCGGTCGTACAGTGACCCTAAACACCATATATTTT
CASRGRTVTLNTIYF
>15|-|TRBD1|TRBV5-6|TRBJ2-1
TGTGCCAGCAGCTTTTGGGGGACAGGGCTGGGTGAGCAGTTCTTC
CASSFWGTGLGEQFF
>15|-|-|TRBV4-3|TRBJ2-3
TGCGCCAGCAGCCAAGATGGGAGCGGAGGAGATACGCAGTATTTT
CASSQDGSGGDTQYF
>10|-|-|TRBV12-5|TRBJ2-1
TGTGCTAGTGGGCAGGGAGAGCAGTTCTTC
CASGQGEQFF